A single T cell receptor (beta chain) is shown here with its context. Its specificity is unknown. This sample stems from a study of response to subunit inactivated influenza vaccine. Germline V CDR1 and CDR2: SGHRS, YFSETQ. The CDR3 is made up of 14 amino acids. Trimming shortened V by 2 bases and J by 10 bases, and 13 bases separated the two germline ends. MiXCR was run by TCRdb on the RT-PCR reads, yielding one entry per CDR3 protein. The sample holds hundreds of thousands of distinct CDR3 sequences, less than 15% seen once. Study observations and caveats: The authors proposed limited new T cell recruitment per seasonal influenza vaccination.

The rearrangement uses TRBV5-1 and TRBJ1-6; D ambiguous. This sequence originates from a man aged 50-59 years who received an inactivated influenza vaccine. The sample in question was PBMCs from blood, obtained less than 15 days before vaccination. The CDR3 spells CASSFGRRDSPLHF. For the CDR3, the DNA is TGCGCCAGCAGCTTCGGGAGACGAGACTCACCCCTCCACTTT.